These T cell receptor beta chains were read from a single sample in a study of spatial heterogeneity in lung cancer. MiXCR, applied by TCRdb to the 5' RACE reads, yields one record per CDR3 protein. The sample lists roughly 99,000 distinct CDR3 sequences, roughly 21% occurring once. This specimen consisted of PBMCs, obtained at follow-up. The source of these receptors is a male donor with early-stage non-small cell lung cancer. Each CDR3 is given with its conserved first and last residue. The D gene is left open where the match is weak. Only part of the rows carry a size: once, few, many, or a class if the clone is expanded.

D gene: NA; J gene: TRBJ2-1; V gene: TRBV24-1; clone size: few; CDR3 protein: CATSAATAGYNEQFF; CDR3 DNA: TGTGCCACCAGTGCGGCAACAGCGGGCTACAATGAGCAGTTCTTC
D gene: NA; J gene: TRBJ1-2; V gene: TRBV7-9; clone size: NA; CDR3 protein: CASSFRQDGYTF; CDR3 DNA: TGTGCCAGCAGCTTCCGACAGGATGGCTACACCTTC
D gene: NA; J gene: TRBJ2-6; V gene: TRBV7-2; clone size: few; CDR3 protein: CASSAEVGVSGANVLTF; CDR3 DNA: TGTGCCAGCAGCGCAGAGGTAGGGGTCTCTGGGGCCAACGTCCTGACTTTC
D gene: TRBD1; J gene: TRBJ2-5; V gene: TRBV5-1; clone size: few; CDR3 protein: CASSFWTGRETQYF; CDR3 DNA: TGCGCCAGCAGCTTCTGGACAGGGAGAGAGACCCAGTACTTC
D gene: NA; J gene: TRBJ1-5; V gene: TRBV2; clone size: few; CDR3 protein: CASSEQGAGYQPQHF; CDR3 DNA: TGTGCCAGCAGTGAGCAGGGCGCCGGGTATCAGCCCCAGCATTTT
D gene: NA; J gene: TRBJ2-7; V gene: TRBV18; clone size: few; CDR3 protein: CASSPPSTGTYEQYF; CDR3 DNA: TGTGCCAGCTCACCACCGAGTACGGGGACCTACGAGCAGTACTTC
D gene: NA; J gene: TRBJ1-5; V gene: TRBV20-1; clone size: NA; CDR3 protein: CSATPGTVRQPQHF; CDR3 DNA: TGCAGTGCTACACCCGGGACCGTAAGGCAGCCCCAGCATTTT
D gene: NA; J gene: TRBJ1-1; V gene: TRBV7-9; clone size: few; CDR3 protein: CASSSGARAAFF; CDR3 DNA: TGTGCCAGCAGCTCGGGCGCGAGGGCGGCTTTCTTT
D gene: NA; J gene: TRBJ2-6; V gene: TRBV5-1; clone size: NA; CDR3 protein: CASSSRSGANVLTF; CDR3 DNA: TGCGCCAGCAGCTCCAGGTCTGGGGCCAACGTCCTGACTTTC
D gene: NA; J gene: TRBJ2-2; V gene: TRBV12-3/TRBV12-4; clone size: few; CDR3 protein: CASSTRENGELFF; CDR3 DNA: TGTGCCAGCAGTACCAGGGAGAACGGGGAGCTGTTTTTT
D gene: TRBD1; J gene: TRBJ1-1; V gene: TRBV2; clone size: NA; CDR3 protein: CASGIQGAKAFF; CDR3 DNA: TGTGCCAGCGGAATCCAGGGGGCTAAAGCTTTCTTT
D gene: TRBD1; J gene: TRBJ1-2; V gene: TRBV7-3; clone size: NA; CDR3 protein: CASSSTGSGGYTF; CDR3 DNA: TGTGCCAGCAGCTCGACAGGGAGTGGTGGCTACACCTTC